The clone carrying this T cell receptor (beta chain) was observed once. In the original workflow: Reference gene primer amplification yielded estimated nucleated cell counts. Repertoires were generated with immunoSEQ multiplex PCR, while TCRdb's copy carries only in-frame clones and drops some. Clone size and V and J calls were adopted from that table, with D and trimming inferred from the DNA. This sample has around 230,000 clones, with 75% to 90% found just once. The data stem from a study of blood T cell repertoires in COVID-19. For the study at large: The samples span acute and convalescent COVID-19 from the United States, Italy and Spain. PBMCs, B-cell-depleted T cells, or T cells provided the cDNA or gDNA that made up the material.

The CDR3 runs to 13 residues. V was shortened by 7 bases and J by 6 bases, with 13 bases between the two germline ends. Per germline, CDR1 SNHLY and CDR2 FYNNEI. This sequence originates from a woman in her seventies with active or convalescent COVID-19. The chain combines TRBV2 with TRBJ1-5, with D maybe TRBD1 (5 bases). Sequencing input: peripheral blood. The CDR3 region is CASNGGFGQPQHF. CDR3 bases: TGTGCCAGCAATGGGGGGTTCGGTCAGCCCCAGCATTTT.